This T cell receptor beta chain stems from a study of T cells in narcolepsy. Trimming left V 4 bases short and J 4 bases short, with 17 bases between. The CDR3 is made up of 16 amino acids. Germline V gene lookup returns CDR1 SGHRS and CDR2 YFSETQ. Libraries were prepared by immunoSEQ multiplex PCR; TCRdb keeps only in-frame clonotypes and omits some of them. The sample has roughly 20,000 clones; 65% to 90% are singletons. What was sequenced was memory (CD45RA-) CD4+ T cells from blood. The sequence came from a human donor in good health. This chain connects TRBV5-1 to TRBJ2-2; D is unresolved. The CDR3 sequence is CASSPLAHGGTGELFF. The CDR3 DNA reads as TGCGCCAGCAGCCCGCTTGCCCACGGTGGCACCGGGGAGCTGTTTTTT.